Listed below are T cell receptor beta chains from one sample, sequenced in a study of T-cell memory formation after mild COVID-19. One entry per CDR3 protein, called by TCRdb with MiXCR from the 5' RACE reads. The data contain around 340,000 distinct CDR3 sequences, roughly an eighth of them singletons. Sequencing input: PBMCs or a T cell subset sorted from them (not recorded which). The receptors here all came from a man between 18 and 29 years old who had mild COVID-19 (a few samples of this study predate the infection). Cell type and time point are not known. The CDR3 runs from the conserved cysteine through the conserved F or W. The D gene is left open where the match is weak. The size entry is marked missing in some rows and otherwise reads once, few, many or a size class.

D,V,J,size,DNA,CDR3
TRBD2,TRBV20-1,TRBJ2-1,few,TGCAGTGCTAGAAGGACTAGCGCGGGTGAGCAGTTCTTC,CSARRTSAGEQFF
.,TRBV9,TRBJ2-2,.,TGTGCCAGCAGCGTAGTTAGCGGTAACACCGGGGAGCTGTTTTTT,CASSVVSGNTGELFF
TRBD1,TRBV4-1,TRBJ1-2,few,TGCGCCAGCAGCCAAGCCGGGACAGGGGCGATACGCTACACCTTC,CASSQAGTGAIRYTF
.,TRBV9,TRBJ2-3,.,TGTGCCAGCAGCGCTCCCGCCGGATTGGGCACAGATACGCAGTATTTT,CASSAPAGLGTDTQYF
.,TRBV9,TRBJ2-6,few,TGTGCCAGCAGCGGGCGTCATCGCTCTGGGGCCAACGTCCTGACTTTC,CASSGRHRSGANVLTF
TRBD2,TRBV6-2/TRBV6-3,TRBJ2-6,.,TGTGCCAGCAGCCTTAAGCGGGGGACTTACTCTACCTCTGGGGCCAACGTCCTGACTTTC,CASSLKRGTYSTSGANVLTF
TRBD2,TRBV7-2,TRBJ2-1,few,TGTGCCAGCAGCTATACCGGGACTAGCGGTCTTGAGCAGTTCTTC,CASSYTGTSGLEQFF
TRBD1,TRBV27,TRBJ1-2,.,TGTGCCAGCAGCCTAACGGGACAGGGGTATGGCTACACCTTC,CASSLTGQGYGYTF
.,TRBV12-5,TRBJ1-1,few,TGTGCTAGTGGTTTACAGGGGAACACTGAAGCTTTCTTT,CASGLQGNTEAFF
.,TRBV6-5,TRBJ1-1,.,TGTGCCAGCAGGCCCCGGGACACTCGGAGTGGCGCTTTCTTT,CASRPRDTRSGAFF
.,TRBV29-1,TRBJ2-1,.,TGCAGCGTTGCGGGGGGCCTCCAGGGCAATGAGCAGTTCTTC,CSVAGGLQGNEQFF
.,TRBV29-1,TRBJ1-4,many,TGCAGCGTCATAGCCGAAGGGAATCCAAAACTGTTTTTT,CSVIAEGNPKLFF
.,TRBV10-3,TRBJ1-4,few,TGTGCCATCAGTGAGAACAGGGACGAAAAACTGTTTTTT,CAISENRDEKLFF
TRBD1,TRBV15,TRBJ1-1,few,TGTGCCACCAGAGAGGGGACAGGGGGAAAGTTCTTT,CATREGTGGKFF
.,TRBV7-2,TRBJ2-2,.,TGTGCCAGCAGCTTATGGGACGGTCTCACCGGGGAGCTGTTTTTT,CASSLWDGLTGELFF
.,TRBV10-3,TRBJ2-1,few,TGTGCCATCAGTGATCGGGTCGGCGAGCAGTTCTTC,CAISDRVGEQFF
.,TRBV12-3/TRBV12-4,TRBJ2-1,.,TGTGCCAGCAGCCACGGACAGTGGAACAATGAGCAGTTCTTC,CASSHGQWNNEQFF
.,TRBV29-1,TRBJ1-1,.,TGCAGCGGTGGGGGGTCTAACACTGAAGCTTTCTTT,CSGGGSNTEAFF
.,TRBV27,TRBJ2-7,many,TGTGCCAGCAGTTTATGGGAGAGCTCCTACGAGCAGTACTTC,CASSLWESSYEQYF
.,TRBV12-3/TRBV12-4,TRBJ2-7,.,TGTGCCAGCAGTCGACGCGACGGGACGGCTCCCGGCGAGCAGTACTTC,CASSRRDGTAPGEQYF
TRBD1,TRBV24-1,TRBJ2-3,.,TGTGCCACCAGTGACCGGGACAGTACTAGCACAGATACGCAGTATTTT,CATSDRDSTSTDTQYF
.,TRBV5-1,TRBJ1-2,many,TGCGCCAGCAGCTTGGAAGGCAGGGGAGATGGCTACACCTTC,CASSLEGRGDGYTF
.,TRBV5-1,TRBJ1-4,few,TGCGCCAGCAGCTTGACTACGGATGAAAAACTGTTTTTT,CASSLTTDEKLFF
.,TRBV18,TRBJ2-7,few,TGTGCCAGCTCTCGGACTGGTTACTACGAGCAGTACTTC,CASSRTGYYEQYF
.,TRBV28,TRBJ1-5,few,TGTGCCAGCAGGAGGTTTTGGGATAGCAATCAGCCCCAGCATTTT,CASRRFWDSNQPQHF
.,TRBV7-2,TRBJ1-5,.,TGTGCCAGCAGCCTCCGGGACACAACATATAGCAATCAGCCCCAGCATTTT,CASSLRDTTYSNQPQHF
TRBD2,TRBV7-3,TRBJ2-7,.,TGTGCCAGCAGCTTATCTGGCGGGGGGGCCTACGAGCAGTACTTC,CASSLSGGGAYEQYF
TRBD1,TRBV6-1,TRBJ1-2,.,TGTGCCAGCAGTGAAACAGGGGCGGTTGGCTACACCTTC,CASSETGAVGYTF
.,TRBV20-1,TRBJ2-5,.,TGCAGTGCTAGTGGGGGGTTGGAGACCCAGTACTTC,CSASGGLETQYF
.,TRBV6-5,TRBJ2-3,few,TGTGCCAGCAGTTACTCGTTCCGCACAGATACGCAGTATTTT,CASSYSFRTDTQYF
.,TRBV14,TRBJ2-5,few,TGTGCCAGCAGCCAAGAACGCGGGGGCCGTTTCGTGACCCAGTACTTC,CASSQERGGRFVTQYF